The sequence of this T cell receptor beta chain was determined in a study of blood T cell repertoires in COVID-19. Clones were sequenced by immunoSEQ multiplex PCR, and TCRdb holds only the in-frame ones, with some missing. The data contain some 360,000 clones, around nine tenths of them singletons. Per the germline V gene, CDR1 is LNHDA and CDR2 is SQIVND (reference sequence). V was shortened by 4 bases and J by 12 bases, with 13 bases between the two germline ends. The CDR3 is made up of 12 amino acids. This TCR was recovered from a young woman who had been exposed to COVID-19. The sequenced sample was PBMCs or T cells enriched from blood (not recorded which). V and J are TRBV19 and TRBJ2-1, with D possibly matching TRBD1 (5 bases). The CDR3 region is CASSRRGGSQFF. The CDR3 DNA reads as TGTGCCAGTAGTAGAAGGGGCGGTTCGCAGTTCTTC.